This T cell receptor beta chain was observed in a study of technical replicates of blood from several donors (dated by TCRdb to about 2017). The CDR3 has 13 amino acids, counting the end cysteine and phenylalanine. Here the CDR3 DNA is all that survives: 39 bases in frame from base 1. CDR1 and CDR2, per the germline V gene, are MDHEN and SYDVKM. Between the V and J ends, shortened by 5 bases and 7 bases respectively, the junction contains 12 bases. Comment on this clone: What antigen it recognizes has not been identified. Within one base of it there is no much larger clone, and no base qualities were kept.

Library generation was performed with the immunoSEQ multiplex PCR assay. The clones in this table, taken by TCRdb from immuneACCESS, are in-frame only. Not every clone is retained; where verified, under half of the shortfall comes from an unresolved V gene, and the cause of the rest is unknown. The sample table holds more than 70,000 clones, of which about 90% were seen once. The ten largest clones represent around 0.27% of the sample. The rearrangement combines TRBV28 with TRBJ1-5, with no confidently assigned D gene. Sequencing was performed on T cells isolated from PBMCs. This receptor was identified in a human donor in good health. The bases are TGTGCCAGCAGTCGACCCGCCGGGCAGCCCCAGCATTTT. Translated, this is CASSRPAGQPQHF.